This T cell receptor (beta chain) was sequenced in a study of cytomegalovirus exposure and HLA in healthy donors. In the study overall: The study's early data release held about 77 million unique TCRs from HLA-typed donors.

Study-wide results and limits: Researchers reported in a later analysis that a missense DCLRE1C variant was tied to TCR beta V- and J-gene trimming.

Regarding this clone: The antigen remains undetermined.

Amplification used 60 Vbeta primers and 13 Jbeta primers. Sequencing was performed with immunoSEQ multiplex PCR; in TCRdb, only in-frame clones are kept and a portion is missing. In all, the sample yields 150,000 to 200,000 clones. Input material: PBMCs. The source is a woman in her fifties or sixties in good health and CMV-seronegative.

The CDR3, as DNA: TGTGCCAGCAGTGCCGGCGGGGGGGTTGGCTACACCTTC. It is translated as CASSAGGGVGYTF. The chain has TRBV6-1 and TRBJ1-2; maybe TRBD1 (5 bases). Trimming took off 4 bases at V and 7 bases at J, with 13 bases between the two ends. The CDR3 is 13 amino acids. Germline V lookup: CDR1 MNHNS, CDR2 SASEGT.